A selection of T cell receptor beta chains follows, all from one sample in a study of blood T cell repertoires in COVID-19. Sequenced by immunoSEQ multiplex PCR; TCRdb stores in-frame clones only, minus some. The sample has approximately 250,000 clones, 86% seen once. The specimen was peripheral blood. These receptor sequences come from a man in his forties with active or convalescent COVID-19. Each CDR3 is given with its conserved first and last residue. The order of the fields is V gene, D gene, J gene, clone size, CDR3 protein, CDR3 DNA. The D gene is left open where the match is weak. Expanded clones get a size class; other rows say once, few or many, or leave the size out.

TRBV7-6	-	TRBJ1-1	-	CASSLEARAWTEAFF	TGTGCCAGCAGCTTAGAGGCCAGGGCATGGACTGAAGCTTTCTTT
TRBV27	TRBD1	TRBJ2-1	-	CASSSQGAYGEQFF	TGTGCCAGCAGTTCCCAGGGGGCCTACGGTGAGCAGTTCTTC
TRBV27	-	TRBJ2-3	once	CASSVTVGSTDTQYF	TGTGCCAGCAGCGTGACAGTCGGGAGCACAGATACGCAGTATTTT
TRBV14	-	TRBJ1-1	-	CASSQISVSRAFF	TGTGCCAGCAGCCAAATCAGCGTCAGTCGAGCTTTCTTT
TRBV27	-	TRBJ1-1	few	CASSLAGKAEAFF	TGTGCCAGCAGTTTAGCAGGGAAGGCTGAAGCTTTCTTT
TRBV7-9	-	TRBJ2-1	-	CASSLARYNEQFF	TGTGCCAGCAGCTTAGCGCGGTACAATGAGCAGTTCTTC
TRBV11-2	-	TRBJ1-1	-	CASSQNPGHAQAFF	TGTGCCAGCAGCCAAAACCCGGGACATGCCCAAGCTTTCTTT
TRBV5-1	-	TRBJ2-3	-	CASSLEASSGDTDTQYF	TGCGCCAGCAGCTTGGAAGCTAGCTCGGGTGACACAGATACGCAGTATTTT
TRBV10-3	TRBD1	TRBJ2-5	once	CAISETSTGRGTQYF	TGTGCCATCAGTGAGACTTCGACAGGGAGAGGGACCCAGTACTTC
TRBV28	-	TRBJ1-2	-	CASSSRQAYGYTF	TGTGCCAGCAGTTCCCGACAGGCTTATGGCTACACCTTC
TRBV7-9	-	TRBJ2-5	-	CASAGWETQYF	TGTGCCAGCGCAGGGTGGGAGACCCAGTACTTC
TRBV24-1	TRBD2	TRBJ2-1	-	CATSDLPPLTSGSIGEQFF	TGTGCCACCAGTGATCTCCCCCCCCTGACTAGCGGGAGTATTGGTGAGCAGTTCTTC
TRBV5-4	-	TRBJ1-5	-	CASSFRGDNQPQHF	TGTGCCAGCAGCTTCCGGGGGGACAATCAGCCCCAGCATTTT
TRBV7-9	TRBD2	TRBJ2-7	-	CASSLGGTSDEQYF	TGTGCCAGCAGCTTAGGCGGGACTAGCGACGAGCAGTACTTC
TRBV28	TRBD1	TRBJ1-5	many	CASSPGGQGYQPQHF	TGTGCCAGCAGCCCCGGTGGACAGGGGTATCAGCCCCAGCATTTT
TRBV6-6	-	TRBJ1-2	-	CASLNRGSENYGYTF	TGTGCCAGCCTTAACCGGGGATCGGAGAACTATGGCTACACCTTC
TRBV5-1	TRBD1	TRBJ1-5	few	CASSPGETGPQPQHF	TGCGCCAGCAGCCCCGGCGAGACAGGGCCTCAGCCCCAGCATTTT
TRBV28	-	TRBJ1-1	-	CASKRTMNTEAFF	TGTGCCAGCAAACGGACAATGAACACTGAAGCTTTCTTT
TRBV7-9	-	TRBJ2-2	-	CASSVDSYTGELFF	TGTGCCAGCAGCGTGGACAGTTATACCGGGGAGCTGTTTTTT
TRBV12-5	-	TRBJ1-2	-	CASGLAAGVGNGYTF	TGTGCTAGTGGTTTGGCCGCAGGGGTAGGTAATGGCTACACCTTC
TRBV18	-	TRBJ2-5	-	CASSQRLVETQYF	TGTGCCAGCTCACAAAGACTAGTGGAGACCCAGTACTTC
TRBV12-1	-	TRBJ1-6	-	CASSPWAGHVLHF	TGTGCCAGCAGCCCCTGGGCCGGTCACGTCCTCCACTTT
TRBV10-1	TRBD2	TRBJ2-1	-	CASMAGGPYNEQFF	TGCGCCAGCATGGCGGGGGGCCCCTACAATGAGCAGTTCTTC
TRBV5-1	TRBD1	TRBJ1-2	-	CASSLDMWTGDGYTF	TGCGCCAGCAGCTTGGATATGTGGACAGGGGATGGCTACACCTTC
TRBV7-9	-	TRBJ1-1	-	CASSLVGNTEAFF	TGTGCCAGCAGCTTAGTCGGGAACACTGAAGCTTTCTTT
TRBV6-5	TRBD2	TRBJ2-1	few	CASSKPPGLYNEQFF	TGTGCCAGCTCCAAACCACCGGGACTATACAATGAGCAGTTCTTC
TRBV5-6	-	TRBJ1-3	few	CASSLRRAQASGNTIYF	TGTGCCAGCAGCTTACGAAGAGCCCAAGCTTCTGGAAACACCATATATTTT
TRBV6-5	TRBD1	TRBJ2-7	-	CASSPGTGLYEQYF	TGTGCCAGCAGCCCCGGGACAGGACTCTACGAGCAGTACTTC
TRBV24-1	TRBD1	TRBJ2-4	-	CATSEQGSENIQYF	TGTGCCACCAGTGAACAGGGGAGTGAAAACATTCAGTACTTC
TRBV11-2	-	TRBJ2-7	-	CASMNQGIRTYEQYF	TGTGCCAGCATGAATCAGGGGATAAGGACCTACGAGCAGTACTTC
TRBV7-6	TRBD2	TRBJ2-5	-	CASSLAGGSGSFQETQYF	TGTGCCAGCAGCTTAGCCGGGGGTAGCGGGAGTTTCCAAGAGACCCAGTACTTC